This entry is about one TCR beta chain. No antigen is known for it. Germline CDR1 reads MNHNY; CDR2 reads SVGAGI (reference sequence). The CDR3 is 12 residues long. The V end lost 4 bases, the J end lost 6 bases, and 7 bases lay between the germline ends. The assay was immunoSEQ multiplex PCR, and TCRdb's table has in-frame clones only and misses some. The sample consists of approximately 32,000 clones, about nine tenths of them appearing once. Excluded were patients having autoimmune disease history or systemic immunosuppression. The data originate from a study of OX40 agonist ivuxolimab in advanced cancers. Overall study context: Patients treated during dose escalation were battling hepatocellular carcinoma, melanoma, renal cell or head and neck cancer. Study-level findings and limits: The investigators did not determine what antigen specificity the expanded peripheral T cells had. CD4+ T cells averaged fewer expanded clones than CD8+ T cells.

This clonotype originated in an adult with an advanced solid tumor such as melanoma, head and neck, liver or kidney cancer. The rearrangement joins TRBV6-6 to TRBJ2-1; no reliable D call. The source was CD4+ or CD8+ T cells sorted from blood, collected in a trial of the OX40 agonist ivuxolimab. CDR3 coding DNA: TGTGCCAGCAGTTCCTCAGGCAATGAGCAGTTCTTC. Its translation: CASSSSGNEQFF.